A single TCR beta chain is shown here with its context. What it recognizes is unknown. The sample comes from a study of T cell responses to AZD1222 COVID-19 vaccine. Study-wide results and limits: Repertoires were obtained solely post-peak T cell response. A rise in Spike-specific TCR breadth and depth followed two AZD1222 doses. Targets within unmutated variant regions were reportedly found for nearly half of spike-specific TCRs. Females made up more of the donors, who were largely white British, and clonal diversity may have come out too low.

Germline lookup yields CDR1 SNHLY and CDR2 FYNNEI. There are 14 residues in the CDR3. V lost 7 bases to trimming and J lost 5 bases, with 14 bases between them. The assay was immunoSEQ multiplex PCR, and TCRdb's table has in-frame clones only and misses some. Among about 150,000 clones listed, 80% to 95% were seen once. This sequence joins TRBV2 and TRBJ2-2; D uncertain. The sample was peripheral blood, taken on day 0 of AZD1222 vaccination. The TCR comes from an adult in good health. CDR3 residues: CASTTQIGTGELFF. DNA of the CDR3: TGTGCCAGCACAACTCAAATCGGGACCGGGGAGCTGTTTTTT.